Listed below are T cell receptor beta chains from one sample, sequenced in a study of CD8 T cells in ankylosing spondylitis. Each CDR3 protein gets one entry after TCRdb re-called the 5' RACE reads with MiXCR. The repertoire holds a few hundred thousand distinct CDR3 sequences, with 6.5% to 10% as singletons. The sequenced sample was blood, either unsorted or a sorted T cell fraction (not recorded which). The source of these receptors is a male donor with ankylosing spondylitis. CDR3s include the opening cysteine and the closing phenylalanine or tryptophan. Fields, in order: clone size, D gene, J gene, V gene, CDR3 DNA, CDR3 protein. A D gene is named only where the DNA matches it firmly. A clone size is listed for some rows: how often the clone was seen (once, few, many), or a class if it is expanded.

clone_size: .; d_call: TRBD2; j_call: TRBJ2-1; v_call: TRBV6-1; cdr3_nt: TGTGCCAGCAGCACCCTAGCGGGAGTAAGCAATGAGCAGTTCTTC; cdr3_aa: CASSTLAGVSNEQFF
clone_size: .; d_call: TRBD2; j_call: TRBJ2-7; v_call: TRBV3-1; cdr3_nt: TGTGCCAGCAGCCAAACTCTTTTGCGGGGGGCCTACGAGCAGTACTTC; cdr3_aa: CASSQTLLRGAYEQYF
clone_size: few; d_call: .; j_call: TRBJ2-1; v_call: TRBV7-2; cdr3_nt: TGTGCCAGCAGCTCGGACTACAGCGGTAACAATGAGCAGTTCTTC; cdr3_aa: CASSSDYSGNNEQFF
clone_size: .; d_call: .; j_call: TRBJ2-7; v_call: TRBV3-1; cdr3_nt: TGTGCCAGCAGCCACGCTTCAGTAGACTACGAGCAGTACTTC; cdr3_aa: CASSHASVDYEQYF
clone_size: .; d_call: .; j_call: TRBJ1-3; v_call: TRBV11-3; cdr3_nt: TGTGCCAGCAGCCTAACAGGGTTTGGAAACACCATATATTTT; cdr3_aa: CASSLTGFGNTIYF
clone_size: many; d_call: .; j_call: TRBJ2-1; v_call: TRBV29-1; cdr3_nt: TGCAGCGCTTTAGGGGGAGTAACGTCCTACAATGAGCAGTTCTTC; cdr3_aa: CSALGGVTSYNEQFF
clone_size: .; d_call: .; j_call: TRBJ2-1; v_call: TRBV27; cdr3_nt: TGTGCCAGCAGTTTGCCAGGACCAATGCAGTTCTTC; cdr3_aa: CASSLPGPMQFF
clone_size: few; d_call: .; j_call: TRBJ2-5; v_call: TRBV7-2; cdr3_nt: .; cdr3_aa: CASSLALRFGAETQYF
clone_size: many; d_call: TRBD2; j_call: TRBJ2-1; v_call: TRBV11-2; cdr3_nt: TGTGCCAGCAGCTTAGTTTCCGGGAGGCTCTCCTACAATGAGCAGTTCTTC; cdr3_aa: CASSLVSGRLSYNEQFF
clone_size: many; d_call: TRBD2; j_call: TRBJ2-1; v_call: TRBV7-2; cdr3_nt: TGTGCCAGCAGCTCAGGACTAGCGGGAGGGCTCAATGAGCAGTTCTTC; cdr3_aa: CASSSGLAGGLNEQFF
clone_size: many; d_call: TRBD1; j_call: TRBJ1-2; v_call: TRBV14; cdr3_nt: TGTGCCAGCAGCCAAACCAGGGGGCCTGGTCCTGGCTACACCTTC; cdr3_aa: CASSQTRGPGPGYTF
clone_size: .; d_call: TRBD2; j_call: TRBJ2-3; v_call: TRBV14; cdr3_nt: TGTGCCAGCAGCCAACCGGGACTAGCTAGCACAGATACGCAGTATTTT; cdr3_aa: CASSQPGLASTDTQYF
clone_size: few; d_call: .; j_call: TRBJ2-7; v_call: TRBV29-1; cdr3_nt: TGCAGCGTTGAAGATTCAGGTGGGCAGTACTTC; cdr3_aa: CSVEDSGGQYF
clone_size: .; d_call: .; j_call: TRBJ2-3; v_call: TRBV12-5; cdr3_nt: TGTGCTAGTGCCGGTCCGTCCCCTGCAGATACGCAGTATTTT; cdr3_aa: CASAGPSPADTQYF
clone_size: .; d_call: TRBD1; j_call: TRBJ2-5; v_call: TRBV12-3/TRBV12-4; cdr3_nt: TGTGCCAGCAGTAAGACAGGGTTGGTGGAGACCCAGTACTTC; cdr3_aa: CASSKTGLVETQYF
clone_size: .; d_call: .; j_call: TRBJ1-5; v_call: TRBV7-8; cdr3_nt: TGTGCCAGCAGCTTAGCGAGGCAGGGCAATCAGCCCCAGCATTTT; cdr3_aa: CASSLARQGNQPQHF
clone_size: many; d_call: .; j_call: TRBJ1-1; v_call: TRBV29-1; cdr3_nt: TGCAGCGGGGGGACCTCTGAAGCTTTCTTT; cdr3_aa: CSGGTSEAFF
clone_size: few; d_call: .; j_call: TRBJ1-5; v_call: TRBV7-3; cdr3_nt: TGTGCCAGCAGCTTAACCAGGGAGGGGCCCCAGCATTTT; cdr3_aa: CASSLTREGPQHF
clone_size: few; d_call: TRBD1; j_call: TRBJ1-6; v_call: TRBV5-1; cdr3_nt: TGCGCCAGCAGCTTGGAGGGGGCGAATTCACCCCTCCACTTT; cdr3_aa: CASSLEGANSPLHF
clone_size: many; d_call: .; j_call: TRBJ2-7; v_call: TRBV29-1; cdr3_nt: TGCAGCGTTGAATCTGGGGCCTACGAGCAGTACTTC; cdr3_aa: CSVESGAYEQYF
clone_size: few; d_call: .; j_call: TRBJ2-1; v_call: TRBV7-6; cdr3_nt: TGTGCCAGCAGCTCACGAGCAGCAAGCGTCAATGAGCAGTTCTTC; cdr3_aa: CASSSRAASVNEQFF
clone_size: .; d_call: TRBD1; j_call: TRBJ2-2; v_call: TRBV7-8; cdr3_nt: TGTGCCAGCAGGACAGGGGGCCGGGAGCTGTTTTTT; cdr3_aa: CASRTGGRELFF